Shown below are 17 T cell receptor beta chains from a single sample sequenced in a study of beta chain features in type 1 diabetes. TCRB transcripts that were expressed got sequenced, as all of the isolated RNA had been reverse transcribed. Sequencing was performed with immunoSEQ multiplex PCR; in TCRdb, only in-frame clones are kept and a portion is missing. The sample records under 950,000 clones, about a sixth being singletons. The sequencing sample was made of naive CD4+ T cells from blood. These receptors originate from a woman aged 18-29 years in good health.

This sequence joins TRBV5-6 and TRBJ2-2; D assignment may be TRBD1 or TRBD2 (5 bases each). Germline V lookup: CDR1 SGHDT, CDR2 YYEEEE. The V and J ends lost 6 bases and 3 bases respectively, with 15 bases between them. The CDR3 spans 15 residues. The DNA for the CDR3 is TGTGCCAGCAACGTGGGAGACAGATACACCGGGGAGCTGTTTTTT. It yields the protein CASNVGDRYTGELFF.

The chain links TRBV11-3 to TRBJ2-2; D gene ambiguous. The V end was cut by 4 bases, the J end by 3 bases, with 9 bases between. Germline V gives CDR1 SGHNT, CDR2 YENEEA. The CDR3 contains 14 residues. Here the CDR3 DNA reads TGTGCCAGCAGCTCCGTGGGGTACACCGGGGAGCTGTTTTTT. It yields the protein CASSSVGYTGELFF.

The chain links TRBV11-3 to TRBJ2-1; no clear D. The CDR3 length is 12 residues. V gave up 5 bases and J gave up 7 bases, with 9 bases separating them. Germline loops: CDR1 SGHNT, CDR2 YENEEA. The CDR3 nucleotides read TGTGCCAGCAGCCACCGTGGGAATGAGCAGTTCTTC. Its translation: CASSHRGNEQFF.

CDR3 sequence: CASTLGSQRETQYF. In DNA form, the CDR3 reads TGTGCCAGCACGCTTGGAAGCCAACGGGAGACCCAGTACTTC. The chain joins TRBV5-6 to TRBJ2-5; D not certain. The CDR3 sequence is 14 residues long. Trimming shortened V by 6 bases and J by 5 bases, and 17 bases separated the two germline ends. CDR1 and CDR2 (germline): SGHDT, YYEEEE.

CDR3 in amino acids: CASSRDRVSGELFF. For the CDR3, the DNA is TGTGCCAGCAGCCGGGACAGGGTGTCCGGGGAGCTGTTTTTT. The genes are TRBV5-4 and TRBJ2-2, with 9 bases matching TRBD1. CDR3 length equals 14 residues. After removal of 4 bases from V and 6 bases from J, the junction contained 4 bases not matched to a gene. CDR1 is SGHNT, CDR2 YYREEE, per germline (reference sequence).

The chain employs TRBV23-1 and TRBJ2-1, with TRBD2 identical over 14 bases. TRBV23-1 is an ORF, with its function uncertain. The CDR3 is 17 amino acids. The trim removed 0 bases at V and 8 bases at J, leaving 6 bases unmatched. The CDR3 DNA sequence: TGCGCCAGCAGTCAATCGAAGACTAGCGGGAGGGCGCATGAGCAGTTCTTC. This encodes CASSQSKTSGRAHEQFF.

In this sample, this clone turned up a few times. The gene calls are TRBV7-9 and TRBJ2-1; 7 bases are a match to TRBD2. Unmatched junction bases numbered 6, after V lost 1 base and J lost 0 bases. The CDR3 runs 17 residues. The V gene's germline CDR1 is SEHNR and CDR2 FQNEAQ (reference sequence). In DNA, the CDR3 is TGTGCCAGCAGCTTAGGCGATTGGACTAGCTCCTACAATGAGCAGTTCTTC. It translates to CASSLGDWTSSYNEQFF.

This clone has more than one count but fewer than ten. The chain recombines TRBV6-1 with TRBJ1-4; D gene unclear. Germline V gives CDR1 MNHNS, CDR2 SASEGT. The V gene lost 2 bases and the J gene lost 7 bases, with 11 bases spanning the gap. This CDR3 is 14 amino acids long. The CDR3 sequence is CASSEFWTGEKLFF. The DNA of the CDR3 is TGTGCCAGCAGTGAATTCTGGACGGGTGAAAAACTGTTTTTT.

This clone was picked up a small number of times. This sequence joins TRBV15 and TRBJ1-2, with 11 bases that match TRBD1. Unmatched junction bases numbered 7, after V lost 0 bases and J lost 7 bases. This CDR3 contains 16 residues. CDR1 is LNHNV and CDR2 is YYDKDF in the germline V gene (reference sequence). CDR3: CATSRDPSGTGGGYTF. The CDR3 coding sequence is TGTGCCACCAGCAGAGATCCCTCCGGGACAGGGGGTGGCTACACCTTC.

This clone was seen a handful of times. J is TRBJ1-2 and V is TRBV11-2; D is unresolved. Germline-derived CDR1 and CDR2 are SGHAT and FQNNGV. V was clipped by 1 base and J by 1 base, with 10 bases between them. The CDR3 runs to 15 residues. CDR3 region: CASSLAAGNNYGYTF. CDR3 coding DNA: TGTGCCAGCAGCTTAGCGGCAGGCAATAACTATGGCTACACCTTC.

CDR3 protein: CASSPGGDSEAFF. In DNA form, the CDR3 reads TGTGCCAGCTCACCCGGAGGAGATTCCGAAGCTTTCTTT. This chain connects TRBV18 to TRBJ1-1; D gene uncertain. CDR1 is KGHSH and CDR2 is LQKENI in the germline V gene. The V and J ends lost 3 bases and 8 bases respectively, with 13 bases between them. CDR3 size: 13 residues.

This clone has just a few counts. The chain joins TRBV6-1 to TRBJ2-3; D is perhaps TRBD2 (5 bases). Trimming removed 6 bases from V and 0 bases from J, with 10 bases in between. The CDR3 is 14 residues long. Germline values: CDR1 MNHNS, CDR2 SASEGT. The CDR3 DNA reads as TGTGCCAGCAGCAGCGGAACTAGCACAGATACGCAGTATTTT. The encoded protein is CASSSGTSTDTQYF.

The chain links TRBV5-1 to TRBJ2-7; the match to TRBD1 covers 9 bases. Trimming removed 4 bases from V and 3 bases from J; junction bases left unmatched: 8. CDR3 length: 15 residues. CDR1 and CDR2 (germline): SGHRS, YFSETQ. In nucleotides, the CDR3 is TGCGCCAGCAGCCTCGGGACAGGGCAGTACTACGAGCAGTACTTC. This sequence encodes CASSLGTGQYYEQYF.

The rearrangement joins TRBV7-2 to TRBJ2-1; D gene uncertain. The CDR3 sequence is 11 residues long. The germline CDR1 and CDR2 sequences are SGHTA and FQGNSA. The germline V and J ends were trimmed by 6 bases and 15 bases, with 15 bases remaining between them. CDR3 amino acids: CASSTGPRRFF. In DNA, the CDR3 is TGTGCCAGCAGTACCGGGCCTCGAAGGTTCTTC.

About this clone: The sample carries other DNA sequences with the same CDR3. The chain couples TRBV6-5 to TRBJ1-1, with D perhaps TRBD1 (5 bases). CDR1 and CDR2 (germline): MNHEY, SVGAGI. The CDR3 is made up of 14 amino acids. The V and J ends lost 4 bases and 0 bases respectively, with 9 bases between them. DNA of the CDR3: TGTGCCAGCAGTTCGCGGGGCTTGAACACTGAAGCTTTCTTT. It yields the protein CASSSRGLNTEAFF.

This clone has only a few counts. The chain carries TRBV18 and TRBJ2-6, with D possibly TRBD1 on 6 matching bases. Germline CDR1 KGHSH, CDR2 LQKENI. With 4 bases removed from V and 2 bases from J, the gap between germline ends came to 15 bases. The CDR3 consists of 17 residues. The CDR3 is CASSRFETGAGANVLTF. Here the CDR3 DNA reads TGTGCCAGCTCACGGTTCGAGACAGGAGCTGGGGCCAACGTCCTGACTTTC. Full variable domain (remainder filled in from reference TRBV18 and TRBJ2-6): NAGVMQNPRHLVRRRGQEARLRCSPMKGHSHVYWYRQLPEEGLKFMVYLQKENIIDESGMPKERFSAEFPKEGPSILRIQQVVRGDSAAYFCASSRFETGAGANVLTFGAGSRLTVL.

This sequence joins TRBV5-4 and TRBJ1-1; D not resolved. The CDR3 totals 15 residues. Germline CDR1 is SGHNT and CDR2 is YYREEE (reference sequence). Between the trimmed V and J ends, which lost 4 bases and 1 base, there was a span of 14 bases. The CDR3 nucleotides read TGTGCCAGCAGCATATACTGGACCGCGAACACTGAAGCTTTCTTT. It is translated as CASSIYWTANTEAFF.